The source of this TCR beta chain is a study of identical twins. Trimming left V 0 bases short and J 1 base short, with 6 bases between. Germline loops: CDR1 LGHDT, CDR2 YNNKEL (reference sequence). The CDR3 totals 14 residues. This clonotype has just a few counts. Its target is unknown. Study findings and constraints: The authors noted that invariant MAIT and iNKT cells could partly confound zero-insertion analyses.

Template switching introduced a universal primer site, and the cDNA bore unique molecular identifiers. TCRdb recomputed calls from the 5' RACE reads with MiXCR, one row per CDR3 protein. The table has under 900,000 distinct CDR3 sequences, roughly an eighth seen once. This sample also appeared in a second study, on yellow fever vaccine responses in identical twins. This second report adds: Twins showed a vaccine T cell response that reportedly seemed partly convergent, partly personalized.

V is TRBV3-1 and J is TRBJ2-5; D remains ambiguous. This TCR derives from a woman aged 18-30 years in good health. Sequencing was done on a sample of PBMCs. In nucleotides, the CDR3 is TGTGCCAGCAGCCAAGATCAAGTCCAAGAGACCCAGTACTTC. This codes for CASSQDQVQETQYF.